The clone carrying this TCR beta chain showed up many times. What it recognizes is unknown. This sample was taken from a study of T cells in Graves' hyperthyroidism and ophthalmopathy. Study outcomes and limitations: With a median lead of about 6.9 months before onset, the model predicted ophthalmopathy. Blood also carried most thyroid clonotypes expanded above 0.001.

Germline CDR1 is KGHDR and CDR2 is SFDVKD. There are 13 residues in the CDR3. Trimming removed 4 bases from V and 5 bases from J, with 7 bases in between. RNA transcripts provided the source from which TCR beta CDR3 regions were amplified. An initial round of RT-PCR targeting the TCR CDR3 relied on the HTBI primer set. TCRdb reprocessed the multiplex PCR reads with MiXCR, giving one entry per CDR3 protein. The sample has 560,000 or so distinct CDR3 sequences; roughly 46% are singletons. The receptor's source is a woman younger than 30 with Graves' hyperthyroidism. Sequencing was carried out using peripheral blood or thyroid tissue (not recorded which). The chain combines TRBV24-1 with TRBJ2-2; possibly TRBD2 for D (5 bases). The CDR3 DNA reads as TGTGCCACCAGTGAAAGCGGTACCGGGGAGCTGTTTTTT. Protein product: CATSESGTGELFF.